This TCR beta chain was documented in a study of early T cells in non-severe SARS-CoV-2 infection. Study background: It was bulk RNA from unsorted whole blood that was sequenced, and the chains were unpaired. General observations from the study: Reliance on VDJdb matching favored anti-spike CD8 responses; private and CD4 specificities were missed.

V lost 6 bases, J lost 5 bases, and 17 bases stayed unmatched. In germline, CDR1 is MNHEY, CDR2 SVGEGT. The CDR3 is 17 amino acids. This clonotype occurred many times. Its antigen is not identified. One entry per CDR3 protein, called by TCRdb with MiXCR from the 5' RACE reads. The table shows just under 45,000 distinct CDR3 sequences, with approximately 11% occurring only once. J is TRBJ2-5 and V is TRBV6-2 or TRBV6-3, with 8 bases identical to TRBD1. This sequence originates from an adult who was a healthcare worker with PCR-confirmed SARS-CoV-2 infection or an uninfected control (not recorded which). Sequencing input: whole blood. The CDR3 spells CASRRLSGTGGRETQYF. In DNA, the CDR3 is TGTGCCAGCAGACGATTATCCGGGACAGGAGGGAGGGAGACCCAGTACTTC.